One and the same sample provided the 17 T cell receptor beta chains below, sequenced in a study of blood T cell repertoires in COVID-19. Profiling relied on immunoSEQ multiplex PCR, and the TCRdb table lists in-frame clones only, not all of them. Found here are about 410,000 clones, around 92% of them singletons; the top ten hold 1.5% to 2%. Material: PBMCs or T cells enriched from blood (not recorded which). The receptor set was obtained from a woman aged 30 to 39 who had recovered from COVID-19.

This chain joins TRBV3-1 (or the pseudogene TRBV3-2) and TRBJ2-1; possible D gene TRBD2, 5 bases. The germline V and J ends were trimmed by 1 base and 6 bases, with 7 bases remaining between them. This CDR3 comprises 13 residues. In germline, CDR1 is LGHDT, CDR2 YNNKEL (reference sequence). CDR3 coding DNA: TGTGCCAGCAGCCAAGGAGGGAGCAATGAGCAGTTCTTC. It specifies CASSQGGSNEQFF.

The gene calls are TRBV5-6 and TRBJ1-1, with D tentatively TRBD1 (6 bases). The germline V gene has CDR1 SGHDT and CDR2 YYEEEE. This CDR3 is built from 13 residues. Trimming left V 0 bases short and J 8 bases short, with 11 bases between. In DNA form, the CDR3 reads TGTGCCAGCAGCTTGGGCAGGGGTTGGGAAGCTTTCTTT. Protein product: CASSLGRGWEAFF.

The chain recombines TRBV10-3 with TRBJ1-1; the D is unclear. CDR3 length equals 13 residues. In germline, CDR1 is ENHRY, CDR2 SYGVKD. Between the trimmed V and J ends, which lost 6 bases and 0 bases, there was a span of 8 bases. The CDR3: CAISEEMNTEAFF. For the CDR3, the DNA is TGTGCCATCAGCGAGGAGATGAACACTGAAGCTTTCTTT.

This sequence joins TRBV6-6 and TRBJ1-2; tentative D call: TRBD1 (6 bases). Germline V lookup: CDR1 MNHNY, CDR2 SVGAGI (reference sequence). With 2 bases removed from V and 2 bases from J, the gap between germline ends came to 9 bases. The CDR3 is 14 amino acids. In DNA form, the CDR3 reads TGTGCCAGCAGTTACCAAACAGGGAACTATGGCTACACCTTC. Translating gives CASSYQTGNYGYTF.

This clone was detected once. The rearrangement uses TRBV6-1 and TRBJ1-2, with D possibly matching TRBD1 (5 bases). The V end was cut by 2 bases, the J end by 2 bases, with 12 bases between. The CDR3 consists of 15 residues. The germline gives CDR1 MNHNS, CDR2 SASEGT. CDR3 DNA sequence: TGTGCCAGCAGTGAAAGTGGCAGGGCGAACTATGGCTACACCTTC. Protein sequence: CASSESGRANYGYTF.

This clone was seen a single time. The chain links TRBV10-1 to TRBJ1-5, with a weak D call TRBD1 (6 bases). V lost 5 bases and J lost 2, with 19 bases in between. Per germline, CDR1 WNHNN and CDR2 SYGVQD (reference sequence). The CDR3 is 17 amino acids. The CDR3 region has the DNA TGCGCCAGCAGTCAAAACTACAGGGTGATACGCAATCAGCCCCAGCATTTT. It yields the protein CASSQNYRVIRNQPQHF.

The chain joins TRBV29-1 to TRBJ1-2; D gene unclear. The germline V gene has CDR1 SQVTM and CDR2 ANQGSEA. The ends were cut back, 6 bases at V and 4 bases at J, with 9 bases in the middle. CDR3 length: 11 amino acids. The DNA for the CDR3 is TGCAGCGTCCCGGAGGGCTATGGCTACACCTTC. Translating gives CSVPEGYGYTF.

The chain has TRBV20-1 and TRBJ1-1; tentative D call: TRBD1 (6 bases). V was clipped by 6 bases and J by 6 bases, with 8 bases between them. The CDR3 is made up of 10 amino acids. Germline V lookup: CDR1 DFQATT, CDR2 SNEGSKA (reference sequence). CDR3 region: CSARQAEAFF. The CDR3 region has the DNA TGCAGTGCCAGACAGGCTGAAGCTTTCTTT.

CDR3 amino acids: CASSLAGYRDSNYGYTF. In nucleotides, the CDR3 is TGTGCCAGCAGCTTAGCGGGGTACCGGGACAGCAACTATGGCTACACCTTC. The rearrangement links TRBV7-9 to TRBJ1-2, with 7 bases identical to TRBD1. The V and J ends lost 0 bases and 2 bases, in that order; junction bases with no gene match: 9. CDR1 is SEHNR and CDR2 is FQNEAQ in the germline V gene (reference sequence). The CDR3 runs to 17 residues.

The chain recombines TRBV6-5 with TRBJ2-1; possibly TRBD2 for D (5 bases). This CDR3 spans 11 amino acids. The V gene lost 6 bases and the J gene lost 7 bases, with 7 bases spanning the gap. Germline CDR1 and CDR2: MNHEY and SVGAGI. The CDR3 region has the DNA TGTGCCAGCAGGAGAGGGAATGAGCAGTTCTTC. Its protein is CASRRGNEQFF.

The chain recombines TRBV12-3 or TRBV12-4 with TRBJ1-1; D might be TRBD1 (5 bases). Trimming cost V 7 bases and J 10 bases, with 13 bases left between them. The CDR3 runs to 11 residues. In nucleotides, the CDR3 is TGTGCCAGCAACCCGGGACTAAGAGCTTTCTTT. Its protein is CASNPGLRAFF.

This sequence joins TRBV19 and TRBJ1-2, with D hard to call. Germline CDR1 and CDR2: LNHDA and SQIVND (reference sequence). The CDR3 is 16 residues long. V gave up 2 bases and J gave up 0 bases, with 13 bases separating them. The CDR3: CASSISVQRSNYGYTF. CDR3 nucleotide sequence: TGTGCCAGTAGTATAAGCGTCCAGAGGTCTAACTATGGCTACACCTTC. The full variable domain, in which reference TRBV19 and TRBJ1-2 provide the parts outside the CDR3, is DGGITQSPKYLFRKEGQNVTLSCEQNLNHDAMYWYRQDPGQGLRLIYYSQIVNDFQKGDIAEGYSVSREKKESFPLTVTSAQKNPTAFYLCASSISVQRSNYGYTFGSGTRLTVV.

The chain combines TRBV11-2 with TRBJ2-2, with D hard to call. From germline, CDR1 is SGHAT and CDR2 FQNNGV. Trimming took 0 bases from V and 1 from J, leaving 9 bases between them. The CDR3 has 16 amino acids. CDR3 in amino acids: CASSLDPWRNTGELFF. CDR3 coding DNA: TGTGCCAGCAGCTTAGATCCTTGGAGGAACACCGGGGAGCTGTTTTTT.

This rearrangement joins TRBV7-9 to TRBJ1-4; the D gene is possibly TRBD1 (6 bases). V lost 2 bases, J lost 5 bases, and 15 bases lay in between. The CDR3 runs 16 residues. From germline, CDR1 is SEHNR and CDR2 FQNEAQ (reference sequence). The CDR3 nucleotides read TGTGCCAGCAGCTTACCCCGACAGGTGGGGAATGAAAAACTGTTTTTT. This sequence encodes CASSLPRQVGNEKLFF.

The chain carries TRBV19 and TRBJ2-3, with TRBD2 identical over 16 bases. The CDR3 contains 16 residues. The J segment lost 6 bases and the V segment lost 4 bases, leaving 4 bases of the junction unmatched. Per germline, CDR1 LNHDA and CDR2 SQIVND (reference sequence). CDR3 region: CASSTGLAGGKDTQYF. The CDR3 DNA sequence: TGTGCCAGTAGTACGGGACTAGCGGGGGGGAAGGATACGCAGTATTTT.

The genes are TRBV10-3 and TRBJ1-2; TRBD1 might be the D (6 bases). Germline V gene lookup returns CDR1 ENHRY and CDR2 SYGVKD. The CDR3 totals 16 residues. V lost 3 bases and J 6 bases, leaving 20 bases between the germline ends. CDR3 residues: CAISDTVRDTGDGYTF. In DNA form, the CDR3 reads TGTGCCATCAGTGACACGGTCCGGGACACTGGGGATGGCTACACCTTC.

V and J are TRBV6-5 and TRBJ1-2; D is undetermined. The CDR3 has 15 residues. Germline V lookup: CDR1 MNHEY, CDR2 SVGAGI. Trimming took off 6 bases at V and 8 bases at J, with 22 bases between the two ends. CDR3 sequence reads: CASSGRFHSGNGYTF. The CDR3 nucleotides are TGTGCCAGCAGCGGTCGATTTCATTCGGGGAACGGCTACACCTTC.